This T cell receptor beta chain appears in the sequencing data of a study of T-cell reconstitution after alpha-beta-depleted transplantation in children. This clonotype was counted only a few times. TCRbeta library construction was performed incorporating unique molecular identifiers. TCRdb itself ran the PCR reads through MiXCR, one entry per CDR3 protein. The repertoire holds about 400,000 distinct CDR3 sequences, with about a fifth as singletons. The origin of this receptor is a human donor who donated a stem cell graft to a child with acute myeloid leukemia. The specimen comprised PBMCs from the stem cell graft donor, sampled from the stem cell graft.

DNA of the CDR3: TGTGCCAGCAGCAAAGACAGGGAGATTGCTGGCTACACCTTC. This sequence encodes CASSKDREIAGYTF. The V call is TRBV21-1, the J call TRBJ1-2; the D call TRBD1 from the table was never checked on the DNA. TRBV21-1 is noted as a pseudogene. The CDR3 is 14 residues long.